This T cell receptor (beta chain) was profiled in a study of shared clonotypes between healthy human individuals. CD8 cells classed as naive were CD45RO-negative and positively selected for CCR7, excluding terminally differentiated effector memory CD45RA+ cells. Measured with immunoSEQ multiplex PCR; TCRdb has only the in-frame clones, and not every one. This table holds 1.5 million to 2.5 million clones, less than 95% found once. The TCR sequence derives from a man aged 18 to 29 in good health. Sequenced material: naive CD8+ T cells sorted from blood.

This CDR3 is CASSVGSLADTQYF. CDR3 coding DNA: TGTGCCAGCAGCGTAGGAAGCCTCGCAGATACGCAGTATTTT. The chain is built from TRBV9 and TRBJ2-3, with D unresolved. Trimming took off 0 bases at V and 4 bases at J, with 9 bases between the two ends. Germline V lookup: CDR1 SGDLS, CDR2 YYNGEE. This CDR3 contains 14 residues.